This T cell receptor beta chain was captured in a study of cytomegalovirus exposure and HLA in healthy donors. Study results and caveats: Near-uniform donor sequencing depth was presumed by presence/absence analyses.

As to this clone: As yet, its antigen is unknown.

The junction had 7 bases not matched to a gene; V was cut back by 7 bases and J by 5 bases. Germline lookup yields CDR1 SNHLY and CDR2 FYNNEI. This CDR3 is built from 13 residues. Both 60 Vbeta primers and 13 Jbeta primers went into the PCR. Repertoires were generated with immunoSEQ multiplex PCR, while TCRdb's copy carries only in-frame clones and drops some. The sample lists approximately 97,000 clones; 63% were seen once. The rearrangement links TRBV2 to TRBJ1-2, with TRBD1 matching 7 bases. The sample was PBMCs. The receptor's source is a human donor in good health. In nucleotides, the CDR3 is TGTGCCAGCACTACAGGGGTCCTTTATGGCTACACCTTC. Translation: CASTTGVLYGYTF. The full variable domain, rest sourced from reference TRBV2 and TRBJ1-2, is EPEVTQTPSHQVTQMGQEVILRCVPISNHLYFYWYRQILGQKVEFLVSFYNNEISEKSEIFDDQFSVERPDGSNFTLKIRSTKLEDSAMYFCASTTGVLYGYTFGSGTRLTVV.